This TCR beta chain appears in the sequencing data of a study of blood T cell repertoires in COVID-19. Study information: Samples of COVID-19 (acute and convalescent) were obtained from the United States, Italy and Spain.

Enrollment of patients from Seattle took place during active infection, with longitudinal follow-up. The germline V gene has CDR1 SNHLY and CDR2 FYNNEI. This CDR3 region has 13 residues. V dropped 3 bases and J dropped 4 bases, with 9 bases sitting between them. Authors' methods: How many nucleated cells were present was estimated from reference gene primer amplification. Sequencing was performed with immunoSEQ multiplex PCR; in TCRdb, only in-frame clones are kept and a portion is missing. V, J and clone size are those of that table, while D and trimming were read from the DNA. The sample consists of approximately 170,000 clones, 70% to 90% of them appearing once.

This clonotype was sampled from a woman at least 80 years old with COVID-19, enrolled during active disease. The material sequenced was peripheral blood. This chain uses TRBV2 with TRBJ2-5; D possibly corresponds to TRBD2 (5 bases). The CDR3 sequence is CASSEGAVETQYF. In DNA form, the CDR3 reads TGTGCCAGCAGTGAGGGAGCTGTAGAGACCCAGTACTTC.